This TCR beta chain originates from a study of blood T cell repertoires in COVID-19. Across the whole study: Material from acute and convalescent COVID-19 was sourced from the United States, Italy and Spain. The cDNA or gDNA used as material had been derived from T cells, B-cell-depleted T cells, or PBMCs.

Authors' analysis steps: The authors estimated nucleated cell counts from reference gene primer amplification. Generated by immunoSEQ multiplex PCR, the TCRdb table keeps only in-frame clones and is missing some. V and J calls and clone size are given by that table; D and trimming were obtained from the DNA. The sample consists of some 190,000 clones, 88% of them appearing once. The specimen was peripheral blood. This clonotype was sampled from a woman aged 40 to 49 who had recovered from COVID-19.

The CDR3 DNA follows: TGTGCCATCAGTGAGCCGACAGTAGCCAAAAACATTCAGTACTTC. This sequence encodes CAISEPTVAKNIQYF. This chain connects TRBV10-3 to TRBJ2-4; D may be TRBD1 (5 bases). There are 15 residues in the CDR3. V shed 2 bases and J shed 0 bases, with 8 bases lying between them. Germline CDR1 reads ENHRY; CDR2 reads SYGVKD.